The next 7 T cell receptor beta chains were all read from a single sample in a study of cytomegalovirus exposure and HLA in healthy donors. The PCR contained 60 Vbeta and 13 Jbeta primers. Some clones are missing from TCRdb's copy, which holds only in-frame ones; the method was immunoSEQ multiplex PCR. The sample comprises 90,000 to 120,000 clones, approximately 79% of which are singletons, and around 3% rests with the top ten. Sample: PBMCs. The receptors here all came from a woman aged 40-49 years in good health and CMV-seronegative.

The rearrangement uses TRBV5-6 and TRBJ2-5, with D tentatively TRBD1 (5 bases). CDR1 SGHDT and CDR2 YYEEEE come from the germline V gene. This CDR3 is 14 amino acids long. The germline V and J ends were trimmed by 1 base and 5 bases, with 12 bases remaining between them. Written as DNA, the CDR3 is TGTGCCAGCAGCTTGAGGGGTGATGGGGAGACCCAGTACTTC. Translated: CASSLRGDGETQYF.

J is TRBJ2-7 and V is TRBV15; 7 bases align to TRBD2. J gave up 0 bases and V 0 bases, and 5 bases lay outside the gene matches. The CDR3 runs to 16 residues. Germline CDR1 and CDR2: LNHNV and YYDKDF (reference sequence). The CDR3 is CATSRDLSSGSYEQYF. Here the CDR3 DNA reads TGTGCCACCAGCAGAGATCTGTCTAGCGGCTCCTACGAGCAGTACTTC.

CDR3 in DNA: TGTGCCAGCTCACCACCGGGCAGGGGATTAACTGAAGCTTTCTTT. Protein sequence: CASSPPGRGLTEAFF. This chain links TRBV18 with TRBJ1-1; maybe TRBD1 (6 bases). The CDR3 runs to 15 residues. Germline V gives CDR1 KGHSH, CDR2 LQKENI. The ends were cut back, 0 bases at V and 5 bases at J, with 13 bases in the middle.

The chain couples TRBV19 to TRBJ2-2, with 12 bases aligning to TRBD1. The CDR3 sequence is 15 residues long. The V segment lost 6 bases and the J segment 4 bases; nucleotides outside the gene matches: 3. Germline V gene lookup returns CDR1 LNHDA and CDR2 SQIVND (reference sequence). Here the CDR3 DNA reads TGTGCCAGTAGGGGACAGGGGGCGTTCACCGGGGAGCTGTTTTTT. It translates to CASRGQGAFTGELFF.

V and J are TRBV30 and TRBJ1-2; weak D call: TRBD1 (5 bases). Trimming left V 7 bases short and J 2 bases short, with 11 bases between. Germline V CDR1 and CDR2: GTSNPN, SVGIG (reference sequence). There are 12 residues in the CDR3. The CDR3 nucleotides are TGTGCCTCTATTCAGGGAAACTATGGCTACACCTTC. It codes for CASIQGNYGYTF.

The rearrangement links TRBV11-3 to TRBJ2-1; 8 nucleotides line up with TRBD2. The germline CDR1 and CDR2 sequences are SGHNT and YENEEA. The trim removed 3 bases at V and 10 bases at J, leaving 2 bases unmatched. The CDR3 is 12 amino acids. DNA for the CDR3: TGTGCCAGCAGCTTTTCTAGCGGGGAGCAGTTCTTC. Its translation is CASSFSSGEQFF.

Written as DNA, the CDR3 is TGTGCCAGCAGTTTGGGCGACAGGCGGAAGGCTGAAGCTTTCTTT. Encoded protein: CASSLGDRRKAEAFF. The chain uses TRBV27 and TRBJ1-1; D is possibly TRBD1 (6 bases). There are 15 residues in the CDR3. Per germline, CDR1 MNHEY and CDR2 SMNVEV (reference sequence). Trimming removed 3 bases at V and 6 bases at J, with 17 bases between.